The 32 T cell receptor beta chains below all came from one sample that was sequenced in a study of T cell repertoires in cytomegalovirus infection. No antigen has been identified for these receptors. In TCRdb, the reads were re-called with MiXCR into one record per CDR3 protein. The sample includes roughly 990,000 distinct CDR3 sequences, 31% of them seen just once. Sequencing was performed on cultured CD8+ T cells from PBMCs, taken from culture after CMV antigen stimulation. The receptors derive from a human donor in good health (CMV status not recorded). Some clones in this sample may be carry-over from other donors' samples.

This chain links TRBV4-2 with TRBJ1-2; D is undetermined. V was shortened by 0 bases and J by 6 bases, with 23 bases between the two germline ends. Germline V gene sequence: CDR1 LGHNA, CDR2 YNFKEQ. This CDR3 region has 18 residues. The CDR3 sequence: CASSQDFEAGSRKNGYTF. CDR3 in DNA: TGTGCCAGCAGCCAAGATTTTGAGGCGGGGTCGCGGAAGAATGGCTACACCTTC.

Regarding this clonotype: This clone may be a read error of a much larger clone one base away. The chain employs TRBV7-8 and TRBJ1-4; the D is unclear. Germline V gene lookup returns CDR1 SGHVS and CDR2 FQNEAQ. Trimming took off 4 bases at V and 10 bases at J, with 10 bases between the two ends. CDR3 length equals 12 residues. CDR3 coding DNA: TGTGCCAGCAGCTCCATGGCCCGAAAACTGTTTTTT. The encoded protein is CASSSMARKLFF.

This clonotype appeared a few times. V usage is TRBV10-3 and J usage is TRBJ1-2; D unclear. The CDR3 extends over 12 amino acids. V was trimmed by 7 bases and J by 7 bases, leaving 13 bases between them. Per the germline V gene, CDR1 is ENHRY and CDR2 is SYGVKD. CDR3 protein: CAITTPRGGYTF. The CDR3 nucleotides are TGTGCCATCACTACCCCCCGGGGTGGCTACACCTTC.

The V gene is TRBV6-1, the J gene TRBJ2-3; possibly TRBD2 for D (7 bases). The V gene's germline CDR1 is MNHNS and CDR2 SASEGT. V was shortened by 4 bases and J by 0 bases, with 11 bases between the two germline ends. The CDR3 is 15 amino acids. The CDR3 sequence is CASSVRGQSTDTQYF. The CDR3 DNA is TGTGCCAGCAGTGTGCGGGGGCAAAGCACAGATACGCAGTATTTT.

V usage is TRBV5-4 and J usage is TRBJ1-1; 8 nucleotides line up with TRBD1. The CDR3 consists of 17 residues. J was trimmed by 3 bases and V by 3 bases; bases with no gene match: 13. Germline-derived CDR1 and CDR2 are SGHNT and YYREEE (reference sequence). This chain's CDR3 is CASSSSLRQGRDTEAFF. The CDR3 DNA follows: TGTGCCAGCAGCTCTTCACTCAGACAGGGGAGAGACACTGAAGCTTTCTTT.

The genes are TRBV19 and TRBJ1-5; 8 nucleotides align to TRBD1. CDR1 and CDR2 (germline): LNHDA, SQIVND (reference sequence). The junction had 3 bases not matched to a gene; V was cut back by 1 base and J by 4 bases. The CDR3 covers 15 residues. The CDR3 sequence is CASSIVRDRNQPQHF. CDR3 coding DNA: TGTGCCAGTAGTATAGTCCGGGACAGGAATCAGCCCCAGCATTTT.

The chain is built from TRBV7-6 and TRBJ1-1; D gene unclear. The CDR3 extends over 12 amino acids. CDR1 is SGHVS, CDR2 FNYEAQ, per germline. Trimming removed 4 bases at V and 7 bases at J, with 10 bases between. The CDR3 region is CASSSLGDEAFF. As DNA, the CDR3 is TGTGCCAGCAGCTCTCTCGGGGATGAAGCTTTCTTT.

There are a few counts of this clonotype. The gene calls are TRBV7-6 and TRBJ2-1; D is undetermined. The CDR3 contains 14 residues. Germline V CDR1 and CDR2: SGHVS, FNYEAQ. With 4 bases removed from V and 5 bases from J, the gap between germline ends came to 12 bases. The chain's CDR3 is CASSSFLTDNEQFF. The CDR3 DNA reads TGTGCCAGCAGCTCGTTCCTCACGGACAATGAGCAGTTCTTC. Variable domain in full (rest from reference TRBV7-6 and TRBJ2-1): GAGVSQSPRYKVTKRGQDVALRCDPISGHVSLYWYRQALGQGPEFLTYFNYEAQQDKSGLPNDRFSAERPEGSISTLTIQRTEQRDSAMYRCASSSFLTDNEQFFGPGTRLTVL.

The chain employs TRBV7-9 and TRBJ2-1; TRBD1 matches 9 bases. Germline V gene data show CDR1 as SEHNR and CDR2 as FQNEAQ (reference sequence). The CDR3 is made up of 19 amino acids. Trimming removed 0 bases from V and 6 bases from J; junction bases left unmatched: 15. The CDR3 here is CASSLALAHRDRELNEQFF. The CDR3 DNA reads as TGTGCCAGCAGCTTAGCCCTGGCTCACCGGGACAGGGAACTCAATGAGCAGTTCTTC.

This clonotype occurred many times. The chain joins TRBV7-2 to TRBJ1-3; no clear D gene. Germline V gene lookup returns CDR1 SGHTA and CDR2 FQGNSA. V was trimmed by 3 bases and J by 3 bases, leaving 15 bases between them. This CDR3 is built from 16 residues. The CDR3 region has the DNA TGTGCCAGCAGCTTGTTGGGTCCGGAGAGTGGAAACACCATATATTTT. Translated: CASSLLGPESGNTIYF.

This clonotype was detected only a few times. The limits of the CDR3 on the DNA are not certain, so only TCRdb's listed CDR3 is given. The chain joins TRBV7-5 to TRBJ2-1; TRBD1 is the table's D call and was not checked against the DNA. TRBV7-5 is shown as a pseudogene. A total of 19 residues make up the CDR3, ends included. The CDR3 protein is CISVSEANNREGSYNEQFF.

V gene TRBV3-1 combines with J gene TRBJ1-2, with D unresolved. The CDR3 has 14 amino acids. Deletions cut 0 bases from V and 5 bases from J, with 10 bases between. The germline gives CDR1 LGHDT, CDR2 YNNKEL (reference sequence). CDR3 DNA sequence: TGTGCCAGCAGCCAAGACTTCACGGCGTATGGCTACACCTTC. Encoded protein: CASSQDFTAYGYTF.

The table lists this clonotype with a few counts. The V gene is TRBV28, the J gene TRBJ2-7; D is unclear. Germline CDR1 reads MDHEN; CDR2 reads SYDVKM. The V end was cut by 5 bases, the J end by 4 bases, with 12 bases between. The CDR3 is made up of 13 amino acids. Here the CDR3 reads CASSLHNKYEQYV. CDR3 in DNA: TGTGCCAGCAGTCTTCACAACAAGTACGAGCAGTACGTC.

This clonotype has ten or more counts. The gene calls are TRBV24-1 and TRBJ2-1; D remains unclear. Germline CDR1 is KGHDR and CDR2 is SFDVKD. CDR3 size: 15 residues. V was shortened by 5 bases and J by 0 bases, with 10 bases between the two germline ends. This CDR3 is CATSVGEYSYNEQFF. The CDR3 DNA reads TGTGCCACCAGTGTTGGTGAATACTCCTACAATGAGCAGTTCTTC.

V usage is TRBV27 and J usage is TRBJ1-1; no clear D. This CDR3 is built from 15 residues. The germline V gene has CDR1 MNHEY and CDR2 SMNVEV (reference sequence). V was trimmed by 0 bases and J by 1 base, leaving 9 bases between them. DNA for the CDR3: TGTGCCAGCAGTTTATCCTTTGTTGGGAACACTGAAGCTTTCTTT. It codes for CASSLSFVGNTEAFF.

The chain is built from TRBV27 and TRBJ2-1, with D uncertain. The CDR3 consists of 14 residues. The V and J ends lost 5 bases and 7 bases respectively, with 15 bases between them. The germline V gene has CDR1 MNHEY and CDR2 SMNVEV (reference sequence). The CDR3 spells CASSPRLAWNEQFF. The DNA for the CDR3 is TGTGCCAGCAGTCCCCGTTTAGCATGGAATGAGCAGTTCTTC.

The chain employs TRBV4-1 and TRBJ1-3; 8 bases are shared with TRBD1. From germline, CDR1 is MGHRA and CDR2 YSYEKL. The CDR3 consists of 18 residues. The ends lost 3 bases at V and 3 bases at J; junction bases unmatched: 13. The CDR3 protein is CASSQTDRGGIGGNTIYF. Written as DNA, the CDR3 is TGCGCCAGCAGCCAGACTGACAGGGGAGGAATCGGTGGAAACACCATATATTTT.

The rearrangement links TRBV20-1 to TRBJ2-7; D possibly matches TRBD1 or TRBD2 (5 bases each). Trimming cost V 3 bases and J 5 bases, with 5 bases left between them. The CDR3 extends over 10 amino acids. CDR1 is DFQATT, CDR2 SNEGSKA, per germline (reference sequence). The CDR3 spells CSARGDEQYF. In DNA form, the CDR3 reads TGCAGTGCTAGGGGGGACGAGCAGTACTTC.

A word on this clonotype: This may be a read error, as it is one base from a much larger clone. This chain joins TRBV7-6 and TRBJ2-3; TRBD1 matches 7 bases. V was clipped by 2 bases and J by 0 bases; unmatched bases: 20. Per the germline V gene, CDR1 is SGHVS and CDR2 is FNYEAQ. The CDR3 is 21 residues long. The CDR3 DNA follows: TGTGCCAGCAGCTTACCAGCACCGGGACAGAAACAGCAAACTAGCACAGATACGCAGTATTTT. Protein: CASSLPAPGQKQQTSTDTQYF.

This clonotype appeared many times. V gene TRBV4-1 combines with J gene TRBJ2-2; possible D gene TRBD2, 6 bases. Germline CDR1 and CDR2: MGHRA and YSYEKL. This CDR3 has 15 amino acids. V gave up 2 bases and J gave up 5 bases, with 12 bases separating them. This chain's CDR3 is CASSQQGGWTGELFF. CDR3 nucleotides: TGCGCCAGCAGCCAACAGGGAGGTTGGACCGGGGAGCTGTTTTTT.

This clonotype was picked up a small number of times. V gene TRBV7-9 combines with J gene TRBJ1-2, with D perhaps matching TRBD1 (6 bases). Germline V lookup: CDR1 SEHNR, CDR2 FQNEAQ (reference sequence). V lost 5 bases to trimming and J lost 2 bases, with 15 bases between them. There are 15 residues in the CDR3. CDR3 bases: TGTGCCAGCAGCCGTGTAGCTACAGGGAACTATGGCTACACCTTC. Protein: CASSRVATGNYGYTF.

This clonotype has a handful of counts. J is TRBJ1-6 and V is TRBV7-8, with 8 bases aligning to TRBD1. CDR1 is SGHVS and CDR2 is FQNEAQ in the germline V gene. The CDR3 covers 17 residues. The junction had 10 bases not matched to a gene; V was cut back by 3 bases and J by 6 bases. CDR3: CASSFTGGAQGNSPLHF. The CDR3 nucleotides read TGTGCCAGCAGCTTTACAGGGGGTGCGCAGGGTAATTCACCCCTCCACTTT.

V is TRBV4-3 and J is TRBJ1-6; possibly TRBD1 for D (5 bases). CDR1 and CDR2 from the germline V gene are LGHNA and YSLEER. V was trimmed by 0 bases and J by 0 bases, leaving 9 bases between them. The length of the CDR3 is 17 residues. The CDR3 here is CASSQDPGRSYNSPLHF. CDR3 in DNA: TGCGCCAGCAGCCAAGATCCGGGGCGCTCCTATAATTCACCCCTCCACTTT.

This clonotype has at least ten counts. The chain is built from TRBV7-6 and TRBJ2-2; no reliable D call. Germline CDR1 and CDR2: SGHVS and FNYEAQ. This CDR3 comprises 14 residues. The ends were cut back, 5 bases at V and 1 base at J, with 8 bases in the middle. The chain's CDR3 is CASSPIRNTGELFF. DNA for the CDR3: TGTGCCAGCAGCCCCATCCGGAACACCGGGGAGCTGTTTTTT.

CDR3: CASSLFAGEQFF. The CDR3, as DNA: TGTGCCAGCAGCTTATTCGCTGGTGAGCAGTTCTTC. The chain joins TRBV5-8 to TRBJ2-1; no firm D call. V lost 2 bases to trimming and J lost 9 bases, with 9 bases between them. Germline V gives CDR1 SGHTS, CDR2 YDEGEE. CDR3 length: 12 residues.

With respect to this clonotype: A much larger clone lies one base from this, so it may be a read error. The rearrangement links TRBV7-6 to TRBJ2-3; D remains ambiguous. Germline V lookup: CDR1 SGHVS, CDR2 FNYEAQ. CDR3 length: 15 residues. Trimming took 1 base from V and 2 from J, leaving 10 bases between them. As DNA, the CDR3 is TGTGCCAGCAGCTTAGTCCCCAATCACACAGATACGCAGTATTTT. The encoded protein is CASSLVPNHTDTQYF. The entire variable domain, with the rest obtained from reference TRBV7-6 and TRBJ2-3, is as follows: GAGVSQSPRYKVTKRGQDVALRCDPISGHVSLYWYRQALGQGPEFLTYFNYEAQQDKSGLPNDRFSAERPEGSISTLTIQRTEQRDSAMYRCASSLVPNHTDTQYFGPGTRLTVL.

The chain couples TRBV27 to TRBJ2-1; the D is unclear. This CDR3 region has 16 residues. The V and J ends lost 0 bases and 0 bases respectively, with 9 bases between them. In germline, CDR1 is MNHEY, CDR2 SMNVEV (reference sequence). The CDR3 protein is CASSLSSLISYNEQFF. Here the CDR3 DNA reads TGTGCCAGCAGTTTATCCAGCCTCATCTCCTACAATGAGCAGTTCTTC.

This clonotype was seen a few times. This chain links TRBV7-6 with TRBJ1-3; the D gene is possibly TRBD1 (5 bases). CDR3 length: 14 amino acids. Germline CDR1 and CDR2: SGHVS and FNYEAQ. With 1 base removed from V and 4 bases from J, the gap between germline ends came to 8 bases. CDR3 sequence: CASSLVGDGNTIYF. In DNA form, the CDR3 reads TGTGCCAGCAGCTTAGTGGGGGACGGAAACACCATATATTTT.

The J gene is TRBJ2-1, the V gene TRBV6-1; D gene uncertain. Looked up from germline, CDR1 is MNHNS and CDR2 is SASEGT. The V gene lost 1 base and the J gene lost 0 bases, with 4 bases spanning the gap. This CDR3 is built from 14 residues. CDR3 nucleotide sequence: TGTGCCAGCAGTGAAGAGAGCTCCTACAATGAGCAGTTCTTC. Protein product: CASSEESSYNEQFF.

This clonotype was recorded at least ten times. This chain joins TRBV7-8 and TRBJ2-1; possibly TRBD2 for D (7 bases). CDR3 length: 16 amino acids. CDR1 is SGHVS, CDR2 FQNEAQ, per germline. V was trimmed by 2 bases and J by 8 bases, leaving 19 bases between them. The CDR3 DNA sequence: TGTGCCAGCAGCTTAAACTGGGGGGGCCAAAACTATGAGCAGTTCTTC. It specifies CASSLNWGGQNYEQFF.

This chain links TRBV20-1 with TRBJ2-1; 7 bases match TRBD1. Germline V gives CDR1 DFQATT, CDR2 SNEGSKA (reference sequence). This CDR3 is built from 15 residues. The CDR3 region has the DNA TGCAAAGTGGGGACAGACTTTAGCCCTTACAATGAGCAGTTCTTC. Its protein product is CKVGTDFSPYNEQFF.

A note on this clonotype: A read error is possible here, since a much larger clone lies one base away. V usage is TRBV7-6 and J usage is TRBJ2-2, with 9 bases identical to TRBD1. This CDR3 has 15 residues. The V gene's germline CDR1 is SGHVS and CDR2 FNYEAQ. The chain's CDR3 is CASSPRTGVTGELLF. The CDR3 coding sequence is TGTGCCAGCAGTCCCCGGACAGGGGTGACCGGGGAGCTGTTGTTT.